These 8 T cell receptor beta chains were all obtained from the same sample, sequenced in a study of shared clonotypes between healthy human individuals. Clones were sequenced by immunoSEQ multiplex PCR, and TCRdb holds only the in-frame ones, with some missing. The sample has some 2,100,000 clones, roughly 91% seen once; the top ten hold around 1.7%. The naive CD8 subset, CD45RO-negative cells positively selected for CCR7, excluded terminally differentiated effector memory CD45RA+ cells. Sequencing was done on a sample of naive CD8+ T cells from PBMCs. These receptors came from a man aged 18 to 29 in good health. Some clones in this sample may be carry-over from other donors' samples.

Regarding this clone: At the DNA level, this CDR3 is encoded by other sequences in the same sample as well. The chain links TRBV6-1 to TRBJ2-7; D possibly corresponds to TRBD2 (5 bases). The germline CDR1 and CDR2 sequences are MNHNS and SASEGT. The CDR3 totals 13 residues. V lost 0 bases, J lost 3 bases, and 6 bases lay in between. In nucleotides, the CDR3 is TGTGCCAGCAGTGAAGCACGGGACTACGAGCAGTACTTC. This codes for CASSEARDYEQYF.

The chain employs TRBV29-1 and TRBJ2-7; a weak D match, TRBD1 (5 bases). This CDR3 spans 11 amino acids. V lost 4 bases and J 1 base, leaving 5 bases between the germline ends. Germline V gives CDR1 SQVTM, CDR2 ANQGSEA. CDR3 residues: CSVGQSYEQYF. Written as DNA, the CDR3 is TGCAGCGTTGGACAGTCCTACGAGCAGTACTTC.

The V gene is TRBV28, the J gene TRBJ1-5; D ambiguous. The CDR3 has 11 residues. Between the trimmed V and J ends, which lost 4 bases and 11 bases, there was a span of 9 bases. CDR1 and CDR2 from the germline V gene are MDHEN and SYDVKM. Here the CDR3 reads CASSWGLAQHF. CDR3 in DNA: TGTGCCAGCAGTTGGGGTTTAGCCCAGCATTTT.

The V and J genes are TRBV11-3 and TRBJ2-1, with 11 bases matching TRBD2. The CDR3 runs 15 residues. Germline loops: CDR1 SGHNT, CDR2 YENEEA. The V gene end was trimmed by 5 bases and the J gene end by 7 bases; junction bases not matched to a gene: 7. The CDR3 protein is CASSPWTSGWNEQFF. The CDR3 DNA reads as TGTGCCAGCAGCCCATGGACTAGCGGGTGGAATGAGCAGTTCTTC.

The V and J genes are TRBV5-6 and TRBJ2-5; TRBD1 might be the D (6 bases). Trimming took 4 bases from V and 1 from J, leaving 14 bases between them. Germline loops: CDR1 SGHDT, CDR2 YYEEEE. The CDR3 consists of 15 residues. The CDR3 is CASSSSGQRQETQYF. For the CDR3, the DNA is TGTGCCAGCAGCAGTTCAGGACAGCGCCAAGAGACCCAGTACTTC.

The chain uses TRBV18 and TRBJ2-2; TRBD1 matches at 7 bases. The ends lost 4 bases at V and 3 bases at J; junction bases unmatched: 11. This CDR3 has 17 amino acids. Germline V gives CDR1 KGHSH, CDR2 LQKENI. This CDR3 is CASSRQNRGSYTGELFF. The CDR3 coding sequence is TGTGCCAGCTCACGGCAAAACAGGGGCTCCTACACCGGGGAGCTGTTTTTT.

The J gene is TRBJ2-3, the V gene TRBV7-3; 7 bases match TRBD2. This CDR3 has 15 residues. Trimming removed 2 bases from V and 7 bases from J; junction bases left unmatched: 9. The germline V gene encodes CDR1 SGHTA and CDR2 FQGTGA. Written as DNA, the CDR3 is TGTGCCAGCAGCTTAGGCGCGGGAGCGCTAAATACGCAGTATTTT. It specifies CASSLGAGALNTQYF. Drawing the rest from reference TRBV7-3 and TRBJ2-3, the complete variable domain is GAGVSQTPSNKVTEKGKYVELRCDPISGHTALYWYRQSLGQGPEFLIYFQGTGAADDSGLPNDRFFAVRPEGSVSTLKIQRTERGDSAVYLCASSLGAGALNTQYFGPGTRLTVL.

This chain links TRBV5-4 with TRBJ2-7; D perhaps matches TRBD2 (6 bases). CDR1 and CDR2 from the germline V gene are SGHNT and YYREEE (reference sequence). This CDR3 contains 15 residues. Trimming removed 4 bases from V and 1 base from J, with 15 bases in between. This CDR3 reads CASSERTNGSYEQYF. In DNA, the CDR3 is TGTGCCAGCAGCGAAAGGACTAACGGATCCTACGAGCAGTACTTC.